This T cell receptor beta chain came from a study of lymphopenia after photon versus proton radiotherapy (dated by TCRdb to about 2019). With regard to the full study: Photon and proton radiation therapy were compared by the study for their immunological effects in patients with gastrointestinal tumors who developed high-grade lymphopenia. The cohort included under 25 patients with gastrointestinal tumors who developed lymphopenia after receiving either photon or proton therapy. The goal of the study was to characterize the differences between the two radiation modalities in how they affect the immune system.

This clone turned up a few times. Its antigen is currently not known. No base qualities exist here, and no much larger clone lies one base off it. The protocol used for the library was the immunoSEQ multiplex PCR assay. Alongside multiparametric flow cytometry, deep sequencing of rearranged TCR beta loci was used to profile the T cell repertoires. What TCRdb holds here is the immuneACCESS table cut down to in-frame rearrangements. Part of the clones is not present; checked against another copy, under half of the missing clones reflect an unresolved V gene, and the others are unexplained. This sample holds 25,000 to 30,000 clones; roughly 89% were observed only once. The ten biggest clones cover around a fifth of the sample. V has 4 bases trimmed and J has 0 bases trimmed; junction bases matching no gene number 3. Per the germline V gene, MRHNA is the CDR1 and SNTAGT is the CDR2. The CDR3 spans 16 residues, from the cysteine through the phenylalanine. Only the CDR3 DNA is retained, 48 bases long and in frame from the first base.

The paper as a whole reports these results and caveats: After the lymphocyte count nadir, photon-treated repertoires showed oligoclonal expansion, especially of CD8+ Temra cells, which drove the drop in diversity. Among patients across the cohort who died, overall survival time showed an inverse correlation with a larger post-nadir drop in TCR diversity. The authors looked at the survival association only in patients who died, and they framed better survival with proton therapy as a possibility rather than a demonstrated result. During treatment, patients who received proton therapy stayed relatively stable, whereas patients who received photon therapy lost naive T cells and TCR diversity and gained effector/memory populations.

The receptor was derived from a man in his forties or fifties with gastric cancer. The rearrangement joined TRBV6-4 to TRBJ2-6; the central 7 bases match TRBD1. Sample: peripheral blood, taken from a patient treated with photon-based radiotherapy. The CDR3 in this case is CASSVSGGSGANVLTF. The nucleotide sequence reads as follows: TGTGCCAGCAGTGTTTCAGGGGGCTCTGGGGCCAACGTCCTGACTTTC.